This TCR beta chain came from a study of cytomegalovirus exposure and HLA in healthy donors. To note about this clone: Its target is unknown.

Trimming took off 4 bases at V and 3 bases at J, with 13 bases between the two ends. The germline CDR1 and CDR2 sequences are ENHRY and SYGVKD. This CDR3 has 14 amino acids. The primer mix had 60 Vbeta and 13 Jbeta primers. Original methodology: Among the unique TCR beta chains that a later analysis counted, about 85 million in all, roughly 11 million were shared. Sequenced by immunoSEQ multiplex PCR; TCRdb stores in-frame clones only, minus some. V and J calls plus clone size are reproduced from that table; the DNA served to infer D and trimming. Its clone listing holds some 110,000 clones. Study outcomes and limitations: For cytomegalovirus status, the classifier reportedly gave diagnoses with high specificity and sensitivity. The authors later found most CMV-associated TCR beta chains appeared HLA-restricted.

The gene calls are TRBV10-3 and TRBJ2-7; possible D gene TRBD1, 7 bases. The sequencing sample was made of PBMCs. The TCR was taken from a man in his forties in good health and CMV-seropositive. The CDR3 DNA sequence: TGTGCCATCAGTGGCGGGACAGTGGGCTACGAGCAGTACTTC. This translates into CAISGGTVGYEQYF.